This T cell receptor (beta chain) was retrieved from a study of shared clonotypes between healthy human individuals. Overall study: The donor pool was made up of a couple of women and three men aged 18 to 49.

Assay: immunoSEQ multiplex PCR; the TCRdb copy retains only in-frame clones and omits some. Of 950,000 to 1,200,000 clones detected, roughly 77% appear once; the ten largest clones hold more than 0.85%. In its sample, this clone was seen once. Germline V gene data show CDR1 as MGHDK and CDR2 as SYGVNS. The V and J ends lost 3 bases and 2 bases respectively, with 9 bases between them. The CDR3 length is 14 residues. The gene calls are TRBV25-1 and TRBJ2-3; tentatively, D is TRBD1 (5 bases). Sequencing was carried out using memory CD4+ T cells from PBMCs. The subset was: CD45RA-negative fraction. The receptor comes from a man younger than 35 in good health. Some clones in this sample may be carry-over from other donors' samples. This chain's CDR3 is CASSEPRDTDTQYF. Written as DNA, the CDR3 is TGTGCCAGCAGTGAGCCCAGGGACACAGATACGCAGTATTTT.